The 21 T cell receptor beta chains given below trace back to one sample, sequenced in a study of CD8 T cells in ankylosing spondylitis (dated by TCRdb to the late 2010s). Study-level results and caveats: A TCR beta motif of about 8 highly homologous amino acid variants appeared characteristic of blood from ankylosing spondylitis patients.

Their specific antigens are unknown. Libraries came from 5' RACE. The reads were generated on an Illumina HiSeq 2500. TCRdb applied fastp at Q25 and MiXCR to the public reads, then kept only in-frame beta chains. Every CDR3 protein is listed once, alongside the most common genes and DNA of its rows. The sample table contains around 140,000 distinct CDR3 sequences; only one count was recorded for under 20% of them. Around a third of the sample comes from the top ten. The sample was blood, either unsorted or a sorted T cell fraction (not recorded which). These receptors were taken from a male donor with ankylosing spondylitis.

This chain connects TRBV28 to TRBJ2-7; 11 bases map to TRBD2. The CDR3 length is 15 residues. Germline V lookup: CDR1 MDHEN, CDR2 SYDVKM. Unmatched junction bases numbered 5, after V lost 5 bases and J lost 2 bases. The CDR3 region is CASSETSGTTYEQYF. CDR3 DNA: TGTGCCAGCAGTGAGACTAGCGGGACAACCTACGAGCAGTACTTC. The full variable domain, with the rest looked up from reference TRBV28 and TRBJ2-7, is DVKVTQSSRYLVKRTGEKVFLECVQDMDHENMFWYRQDPGLGLRLIYFSYDVKMKEKGDIPEGYSVSREKKERFSLILESASTNQTSMYLCASSETSGTTYEQYFGPGTRLTVT.

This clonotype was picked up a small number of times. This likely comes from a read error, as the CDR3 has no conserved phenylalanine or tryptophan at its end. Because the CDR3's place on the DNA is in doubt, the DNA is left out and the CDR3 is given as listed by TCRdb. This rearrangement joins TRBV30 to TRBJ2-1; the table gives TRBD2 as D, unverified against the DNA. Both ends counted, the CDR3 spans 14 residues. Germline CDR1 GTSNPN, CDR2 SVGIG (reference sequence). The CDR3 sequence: CAWSNLGTSGEETL.

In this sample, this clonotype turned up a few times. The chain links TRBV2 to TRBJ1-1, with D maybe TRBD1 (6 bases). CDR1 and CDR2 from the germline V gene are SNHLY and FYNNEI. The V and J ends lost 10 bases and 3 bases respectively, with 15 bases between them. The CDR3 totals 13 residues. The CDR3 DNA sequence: TGTGCCATCCGATCCCAGGGGTACACTGAAGCTTTCTTT. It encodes CAIRSQGYTEAFF. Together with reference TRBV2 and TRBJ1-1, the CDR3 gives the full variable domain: EPEVTQTPSHQVTQMGQEVILRCVPISNHLYFYWYRQILGQKVEFLVSFYNNEISEKSEIFDDQFSVERPDGSNFTLKIRSTKLEDSAMYFCAIRSQGYTEAFFGQGTRLTVV.

This chain's CDR3 is CASSLDSLLITGELFF. The CDR3 nucleotides read TGTGCCAGCAGCTTAGACTCTTTATTGATCACCGGGGAGCTGTTTTTT. V and J are TRBV11-2 and TRBJ2-2; D is ambiguous. From germline, CDR1 is SGHAT and CDR2 FQNNGV. V dropped 0 bases and J dropped 4 bases, with 12 bases sitting between them. The CDR3 has 16 amino acids.

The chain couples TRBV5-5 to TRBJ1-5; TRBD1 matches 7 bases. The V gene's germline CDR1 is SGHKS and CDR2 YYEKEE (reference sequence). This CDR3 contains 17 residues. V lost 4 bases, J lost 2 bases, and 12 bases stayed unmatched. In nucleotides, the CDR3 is TGTGCCAGCAGCCTTGGGACAGCCGGAGGGGGCAATCAGCCCCAGCATTTT. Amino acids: CASSLGTAGGGNQPQHF.

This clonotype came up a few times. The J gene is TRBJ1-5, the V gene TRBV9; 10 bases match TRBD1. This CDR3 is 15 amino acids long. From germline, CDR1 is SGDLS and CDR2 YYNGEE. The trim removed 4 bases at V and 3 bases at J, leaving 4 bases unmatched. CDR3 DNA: TGTGCCAGCAGCCCGGGACAGGGGATCAATCAGCCCCAGCATTTT. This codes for CASSPGQGINQPQHF.

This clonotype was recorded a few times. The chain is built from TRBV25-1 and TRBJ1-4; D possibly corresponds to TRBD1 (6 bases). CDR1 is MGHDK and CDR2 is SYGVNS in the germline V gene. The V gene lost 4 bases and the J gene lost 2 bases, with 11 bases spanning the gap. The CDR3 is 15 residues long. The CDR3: CASSGQGTTNEKLFF. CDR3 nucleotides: TGTGCCAGCAGTGGTCAGGGGACGACTAATGAAAAACTGTTTTTT.

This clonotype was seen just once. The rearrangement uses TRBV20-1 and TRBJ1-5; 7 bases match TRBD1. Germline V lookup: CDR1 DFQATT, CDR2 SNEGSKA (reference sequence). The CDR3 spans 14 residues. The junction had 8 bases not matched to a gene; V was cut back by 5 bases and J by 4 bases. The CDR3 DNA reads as TGCAGTGCTTCACAGGGGTTCGCAAATCAGCCCCAGCATTTT. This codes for CSASQGFANQPQHF.

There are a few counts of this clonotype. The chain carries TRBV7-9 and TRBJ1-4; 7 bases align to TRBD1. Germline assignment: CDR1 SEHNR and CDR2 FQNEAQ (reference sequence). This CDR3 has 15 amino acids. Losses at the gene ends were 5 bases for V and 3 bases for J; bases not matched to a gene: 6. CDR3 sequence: CASSGEGAANEKLFF. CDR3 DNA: TGTGCCAGCAGCGGTGAGGGGGCGGCTAATGAAAAACTGTTTTTT.

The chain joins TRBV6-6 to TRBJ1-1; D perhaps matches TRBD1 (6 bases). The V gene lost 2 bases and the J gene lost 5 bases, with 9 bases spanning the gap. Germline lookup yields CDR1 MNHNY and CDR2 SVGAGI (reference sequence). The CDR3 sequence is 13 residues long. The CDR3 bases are TGTGCCAGCAGTTACGTGGGGGCGACTGAAGCTTTCTTT. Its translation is CASSYVGATEAFF.

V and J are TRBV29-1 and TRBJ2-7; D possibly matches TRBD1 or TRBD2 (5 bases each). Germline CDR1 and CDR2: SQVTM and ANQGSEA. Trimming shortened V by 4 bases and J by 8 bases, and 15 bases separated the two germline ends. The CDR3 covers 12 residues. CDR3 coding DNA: TGCAGCGTTGGCCGGGACGGAGTTAAGCAGTACTTC. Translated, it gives CSVGRDGVKQYF.

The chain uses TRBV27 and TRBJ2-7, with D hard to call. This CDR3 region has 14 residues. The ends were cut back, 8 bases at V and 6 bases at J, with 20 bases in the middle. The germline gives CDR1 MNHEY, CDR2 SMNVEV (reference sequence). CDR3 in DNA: TGTGCCAGCCGGTCGGGTCTAGGGTGGGGCGAGCAGTACTTC. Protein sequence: CASRSGLGWGEQYF.

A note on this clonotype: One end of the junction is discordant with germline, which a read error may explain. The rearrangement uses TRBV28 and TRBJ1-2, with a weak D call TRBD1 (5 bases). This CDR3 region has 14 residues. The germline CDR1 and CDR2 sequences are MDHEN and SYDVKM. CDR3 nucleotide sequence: TGTGCCAGCAGTTTTCCCGGGACTAACTATGGCTACATCTTC. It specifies CASSFPGTNYGYIF.

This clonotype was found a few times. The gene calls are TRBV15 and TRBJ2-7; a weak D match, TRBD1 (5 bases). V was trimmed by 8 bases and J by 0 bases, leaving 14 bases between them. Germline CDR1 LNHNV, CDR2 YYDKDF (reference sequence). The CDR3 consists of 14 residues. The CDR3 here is CATGASESSYEQYF. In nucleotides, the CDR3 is TGTGCCACCGGGGCAAGCGAGAGCTCCTACGAGCAGTACTTC.

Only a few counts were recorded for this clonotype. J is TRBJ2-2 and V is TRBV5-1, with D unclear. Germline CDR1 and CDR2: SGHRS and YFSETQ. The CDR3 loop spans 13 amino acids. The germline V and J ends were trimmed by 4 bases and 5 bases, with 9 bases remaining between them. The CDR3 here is CASSADATGELFF. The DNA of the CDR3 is TGCGCCAGCAGCGCTGATGCAACCGGGGAGCTGTTTTTT.

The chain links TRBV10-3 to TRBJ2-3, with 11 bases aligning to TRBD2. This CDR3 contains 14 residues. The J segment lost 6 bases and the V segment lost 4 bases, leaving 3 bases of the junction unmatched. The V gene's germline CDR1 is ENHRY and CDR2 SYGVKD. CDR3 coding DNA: TGTGCCATCAGTGCGACTAGCGGGATGGATACGCAGTATTTT. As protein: CAISATSGMDTQYF.

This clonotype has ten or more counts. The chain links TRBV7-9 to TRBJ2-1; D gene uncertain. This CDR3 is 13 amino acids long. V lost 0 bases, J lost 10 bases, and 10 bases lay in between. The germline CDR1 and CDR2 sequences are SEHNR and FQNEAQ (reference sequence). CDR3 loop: CASSLAITPEQFF. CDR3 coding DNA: TGTGCCAGCAGCTTAGCGATTACTCCAGAGCAGTTCTTC.

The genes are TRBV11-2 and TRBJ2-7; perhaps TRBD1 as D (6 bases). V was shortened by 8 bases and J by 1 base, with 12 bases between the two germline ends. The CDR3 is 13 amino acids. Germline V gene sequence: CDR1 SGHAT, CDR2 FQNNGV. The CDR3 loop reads CASRRTASYEQYF. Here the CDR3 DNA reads TGTGCCAGCCGACGGACAGCATCCTACGAGCAGTACTTC.

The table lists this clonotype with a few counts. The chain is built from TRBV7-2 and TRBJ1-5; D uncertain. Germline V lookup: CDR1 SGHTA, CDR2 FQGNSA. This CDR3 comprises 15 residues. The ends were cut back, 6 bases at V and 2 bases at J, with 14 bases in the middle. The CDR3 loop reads CASSSDIYRNQPQHF. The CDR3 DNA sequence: TGTGCCAGCAGTTCAGACATTTATCGCAATCAGCCCCAGCATTTT.

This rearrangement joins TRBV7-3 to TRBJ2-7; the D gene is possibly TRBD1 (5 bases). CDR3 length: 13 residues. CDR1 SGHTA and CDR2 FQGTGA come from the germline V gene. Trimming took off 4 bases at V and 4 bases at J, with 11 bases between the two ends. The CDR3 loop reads CASSSNKGYEQYF. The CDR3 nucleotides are TGTGCCAGCAGCTCGAATAAGGGGTACGAGCAGTACTTC.

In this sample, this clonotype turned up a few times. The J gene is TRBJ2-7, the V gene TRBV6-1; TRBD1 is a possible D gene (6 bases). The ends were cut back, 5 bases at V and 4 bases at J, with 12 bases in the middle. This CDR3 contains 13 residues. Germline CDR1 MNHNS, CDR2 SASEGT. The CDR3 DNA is TGTGCCAGCAGTCCCCCAGGGACATACGAGCAGTACTTC. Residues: CASSPPGTYEQYF.